These 7 T cell receptor beta chains share one sample of origin, sequenced in a study of human T cells and chemical hapten exposure. Time point: patch test 1, 2 weeks after DPC sensitization. Treatment denoted: therapeutic diphenylcyclopropenone sensitization with weekly scalp DPC. TCRdb ran MiXCR on the RACE reads and lists one entry per CDR3 protein. Altogether 380,000 or so distinct CDR3 sequences are present, 4.8% being singletons, with the ten largest covering 2% to 2.5%. Sample: whole blood, taken in connection with sensitization to the hapten diphenylcyclopropenone (DPC). All receptors come from a woman aged 50 to 60 with alopecia areata. Some clones in this sample may be carry-over from other donors' samples.

This clonotype was observed at least ten times. V gene TRBV15 combines with J gene TRBJ1-2, with D tentatively TRBD1 (5 bases). The CDR3 spans 19 residues. V gave up 3 bases and J gave up 0 bases, with 23 bases separating them. The germline gives CDR1 LNHNV, CDR2 YYDKDF (reference sequence). The CDR3 sequence: CATSRDGAGQVTSNYGYTF. Here the CDR3 DNA reads TGTGCCACCAGCAGGGACGGGGCGGGCCAGGTGACTTCTAACTATGGCTACACCTTC.

This clonotype was detected only a few times. The rearrangement links TRBV27 to TRBJ2-3, with 9 bases identical to TRBD2. The length of the CDR3 is 15 residues. Germline assignment: CDR1 MNHEY and CDR2 SMNVEV (reference sequence). Trimming removed 3 bases from V and 3 bases from J; junction bases left unmatched: 4. The CDR3 loop is CASSFAGGLTDTQYF. CDR3 coding DNA: TGTGCCAGCAGTTTCGCGGGGGGGCTTACAGATACGCAGTATTTT.

This clonotype was detected a few times. The rearrangement joins TRBV11-3 to TRBJ2-5; tentatively, D is TRBD1 or TRBD2 (5 bases each). The germline V and J ends were trimmed by 2 bases and 6 bases, with 10 bases remaining between them. This CDR3 comprises 13 residues. Germline-derived CDR1 and CDR2 are SGHNT and YENEEA. Written as DNA, the CDR3 is TGTGCCAGCAGCTTATCCGGGACCCAGACCCAGTACTTC. This codes for CASSLSGTQTQYF.

This clonotype was picked up a small number of times. The chain carries TRBV28 and TRBJ2-4, with 10 bases that match TRBD2. Trimming took 5 bases from V and 0 from J; bases not matched to a gene: 25. Germline values: CDR1 MDHEN, CDR2 SYDVKM. This CDR3 spans 23 amino acids. CDR3 in DNA: TGTGCCAGCAGTCCCTTCGCCCCCCTAGCGGGAGAGATTCGCGAACTAGCCAAAAACATTCAGTACTTC. Translating gives CASSPFAPLAGEIRELAKNIQYF.

This clonotype appeared a few times. V and J are TRBV12-3 or TRBV12-4 and TRBJ1-2; D remains ambiguous. CDR3 length: 11 amino acids. Trimming stripped 1 base from V and 8 bases from J, with 5 bases between. The CDR3 protein is CASSLGSGYTF. The CDR3 DNA is TGTGCCAGCAGTTTAGGGTCGGGCTACACCTTC.

At least ten counts were recorded for this clonotype. The chain combines TRBV27 with TRBJ2-7; perhaps TRBD1 as D (6 bases). This CDR3 is 14 amino acids long. Germline loops: CDR1 MNHEY, CDR2 SMNVEV (reference sequence). V was pared by 6 bases and J by 4 bases, with 16 bases between. The CDR3 DNA reads as TGTGCCAGCAGCCTTCAGGGGCGGCAGTACGAGCAGTACTTC. This encodes CASSLQGRQYEQYF.

This clonotype was counted many times. The chain uses TRBV12-3 or TRBV12-4 and TRBJ1-1; D unclear. The CDR3 extends over 14 amino acids. V lost 6 bases and J 0 bases, leaving 11 bases between the germline ends. The CDR3 DNA reads TGTGCCAGCAGCCTGTCCATAATGAACACTGAAGCTTTCTTT. Protein product: CASSLSIMNTEAFF.